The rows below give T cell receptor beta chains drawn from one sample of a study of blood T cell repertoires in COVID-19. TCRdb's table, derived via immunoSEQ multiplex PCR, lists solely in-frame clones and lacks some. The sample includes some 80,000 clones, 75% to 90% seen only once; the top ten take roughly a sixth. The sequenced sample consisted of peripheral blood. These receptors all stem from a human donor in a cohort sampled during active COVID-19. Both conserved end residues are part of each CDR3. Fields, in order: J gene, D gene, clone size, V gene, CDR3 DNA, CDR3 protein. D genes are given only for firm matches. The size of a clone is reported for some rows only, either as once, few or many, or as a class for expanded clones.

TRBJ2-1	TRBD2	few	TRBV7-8	TGTGCCAGCAGAAAGAAGGTAGCGGGACCCAATGAGCAGTTCTTC	CASRKKVAGPNEQFF
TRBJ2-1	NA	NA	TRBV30	TGTGCCTGGAGTACCCTATTCAATGAGCAGTTCTTC	CAWSTLFNEQFF
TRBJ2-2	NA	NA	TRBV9	TGTGCCAGCAGCGTAGACTCGCTAGCGATCACCACCGGGGAGCTGTTTTTT	CASSVDSLAITTGELFF
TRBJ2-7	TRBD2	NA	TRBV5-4	TGTGCCAGCAGCCCGCAGACGGGAGGGCGGCAGTACTTC	CASSPQTGGRQYF
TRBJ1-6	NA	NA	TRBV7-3	TGTGCCAGCAGCTTAGCACAGAGCTCCTATAATTCACCCCTCCACTTT	CASSLAQSSYNSPLHF
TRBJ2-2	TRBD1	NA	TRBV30	TGTGCCTGGAGTGACTCAACAGGGGAAGCGAGACACACCGGGGAGCTGTTTTTT	CAWSDSTGEARHTGELFF
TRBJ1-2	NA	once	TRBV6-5	TGTGCCAGCAGCCCCGACAGGATCTATGGCTACACCTTC	CASSPDRIYGYTF
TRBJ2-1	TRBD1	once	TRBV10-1	TGCGCCAGCAGTGGGAGAGCAGGGGGCATCCTCAATGAGCAGTTCTTC	CASSGRAGGILNEQFF
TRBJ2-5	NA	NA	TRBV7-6	TGTGCCAGCAGCTTAGCGCAAGGCAGGCAAGAGACCCAGTACTTC	CASSLAQGRQETQYF
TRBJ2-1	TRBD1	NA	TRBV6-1	TGTGCCAGCAGTGAAGCGCTTCTCGGGACAGCCCACAATGAGCAGTTCTTC	CASSEALLGTAHNEQFF
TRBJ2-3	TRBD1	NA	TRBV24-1	TGTGCCACCAGTGATTTGGTGTCAGGGGGCGCGTCAGATACGCAGTATTTT	CATSDLVSGGASDTQYF
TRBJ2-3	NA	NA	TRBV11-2	TGTGCCAGCAGCTTACCCCTTAGCGGCACAGATACGCAGTATTTT	CASSLPLSGTDTQYF
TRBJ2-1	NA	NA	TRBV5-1	TGCGCCAGCAGCTTGTTAACCGGGTCAGACTACAATGAGCAGTTCTTC	CASSLLTGSDYNEQFF
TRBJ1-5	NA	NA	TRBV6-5	TGTGCCAGCAGTCCCGGGGGGGATCAGCCCCAGCATTTT	CASSPGGDQPQHF
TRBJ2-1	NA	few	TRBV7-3	TGTGCCAGCAGCACTACGGGGGTCGGGAATGAGCAGTTCTTC	CASSTTGVGNEQFF
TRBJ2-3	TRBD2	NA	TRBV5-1	TGCGCCAGCAGCTTGGTCGGACTAGCGGGAGATACGCAGTATTTT	CASSLVGLAGDTQYF
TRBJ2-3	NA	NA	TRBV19	TGTGCCAGTAGTATATATAGGCGGCAGGGCCTCTTCTCAGATACGCAGTATTTT	CASSIYRRQGLFSDTQYF
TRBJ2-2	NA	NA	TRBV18	TGTGCCAGCTCACCCGGGACACCCTTAGGCGGGGAGCTGTTTTTT	CASSPGTPLGGELFF
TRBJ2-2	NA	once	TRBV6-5	TGTGCCAGCAGCCTAGGGGGGGCACACACCGGGGAGCTGTTTTTT	CASSLGGAHTGELFF
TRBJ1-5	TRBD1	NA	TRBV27	TGTGCCAGCAGTTACCGGACAGGTCAGCCCCAGCATTTT	CASSYRTGQPQHF
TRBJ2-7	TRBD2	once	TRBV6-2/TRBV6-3	TGTGCCAGCAGTTACGGCGGGGGCTCCTACGAGCAGTACTTC	CASSYGGGSYEQYF
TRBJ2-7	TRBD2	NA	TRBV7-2	TGTGCCAGCAGTAGCTCCGGGACTAGCGGGGGGGCCGCCTACGAGCAGTACTTC	CASSSSGTSGGAAYEQYF
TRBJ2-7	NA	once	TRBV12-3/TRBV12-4	TGTGCCAGCAGTTTAGCTTCGGGTTACGAGCAGTACTTC	CASSLASGYEQYF
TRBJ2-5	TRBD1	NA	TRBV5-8	TGTGCCAGCAACCCCGGACAGGGGGCAGAGACCCAGTACTTC	CASNPGQGAETQYF
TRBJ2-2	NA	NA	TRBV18	TGTGCCAGCTCACCACGAACCGGGACTCCGAACACCGGGGAGCTGTTTTTT	CASSPRTGTPNTGELFF
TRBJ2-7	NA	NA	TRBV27	TGTGCCAGCAGTTTAAGATGGGACTCCTCCTACGAGCAGTACTTC	CASSLRWDSSYEQYF
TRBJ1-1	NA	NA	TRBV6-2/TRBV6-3	TGTGCCAGCAGTTACAGTTGGGGCAGGGTGAACACTGAAGCTTTCTTT	CASSYSWGRVNTEAFF
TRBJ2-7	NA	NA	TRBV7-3	TGTGCCAGCAGCAGGGGCGGCTCCTACGAGCAGTACTTC	CASSRGGSYEQYF
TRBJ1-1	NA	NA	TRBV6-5	TGTGCCAGCAGAGCAGGAGGCGGGAACACTGAAGCTTTCTTT	CASRAGGGNTEAFF
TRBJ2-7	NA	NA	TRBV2	TGTGCCAGCAGAAGACAGGACACCCTCTCCTACGAGCAGTACTTC	CASRRQDTLSYEQYF
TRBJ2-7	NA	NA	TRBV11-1	TGTGCCAGCAGCTTAGAGGGGTACCCCTTCTCCTACGAGCAGTACTTC	CASSLEGYPFSYEQYF
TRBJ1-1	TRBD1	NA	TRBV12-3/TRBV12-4	TGTGCCAGCAGTCCAGGGGGTCGCACTGAAGCTTTCTTT	CASSPGGRTEAFF
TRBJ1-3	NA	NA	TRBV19	TGTGCCAGTAGTGAACAGAGGGCCACTTCTGGAAACACCATATATTTT	CASSEQRATSGNTIYF
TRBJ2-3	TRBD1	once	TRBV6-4	TGTGCCAGCAGTGTCGGGACAGCGAGCACAGATACGCAGTATTTT	CASSVGTASTDTQYF
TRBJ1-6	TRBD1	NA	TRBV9	TGTGCCAGCAGCCCCTCGAGGGGGCTGGATTCACCCCTCCACTTT	CASSPSRGLDSPLHF
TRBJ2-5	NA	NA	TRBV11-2	TGTGCCAGCAGCGCCTCGGGGGGCCTGTACGAGACCCAGTACTTC	CASSASGGLYETQYF
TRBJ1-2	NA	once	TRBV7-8	TGTGCCAGCAGCCAGGCCGGACAGCGAAGGGACTATGGCTACACCTTC	CASSQAGQRRDYGYTF
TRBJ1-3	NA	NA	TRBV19	TGTGCCAGCAGGGCCGGGAGAGCTGGAAACACCATATATTTT	CASRAGRAGNTIYF
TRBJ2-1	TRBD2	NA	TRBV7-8	TGTGCCAGCAGCTCCTCTAGCGGACGAATAATAGTCAATGAGCAGTTCTTC	CASSSSSGRIIVNEQFF
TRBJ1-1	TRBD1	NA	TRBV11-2	TGTGCCAGCAGCTCGCAGGGGGAGGCCACTGAAGCTTTCTTT	CASSSQGEATEAFF
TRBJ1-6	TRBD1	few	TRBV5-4	TGTGCCAGCAGCCCAACTGGACAGGGGAGAGATTCACCCCTCCACTTT	CASSPTGQGRDSPLHF